This T cell receptor (beta chain) was recorded in a study of Ad26.COV2.S vaccination and SARS-CoV-2 variants. This sample's treatment: 15 to 20 received Ad26.COV2.S at low or high dose, single or two shots; roughly five received placebo; per-sample allocation not given. The samples date from day 63 after the first vaccine or placebo injection. Repertoires were generated with immunoSEQ multiplex PCR, while TCRdb's copy carries only in-frame clones and drops some. The data contain about 680,000 clones, around 90% of them seen just once; the ten biggest clones take up roughly 1.5%. The germline V gene has CDR1 LNHDA and CDR2 SQIVND (reference sequence). The CDR3 runs to 13 residues. The germline V and J ends were trimmed by 9 bases and 1 base, with 12 bases remaining between them.

The rearrangement uses TRBV19 and TRBJ1-1, with D perhaps TRBD1 (5 bases). The sequence derives from a person between 18 and 65 years old who received the Ad26.COV2.S COVID-19 vaccine or a placebo. The sequences come from peripheral blood, collected in a trial of Ad26.COV2.S vaccine versus placebo. The CDR3 coding sequence is TGTGCCAGCAAGACAGCGAGGAACACTGAAGCTTTCTTT. As protein: CASKTARNTEAFF.